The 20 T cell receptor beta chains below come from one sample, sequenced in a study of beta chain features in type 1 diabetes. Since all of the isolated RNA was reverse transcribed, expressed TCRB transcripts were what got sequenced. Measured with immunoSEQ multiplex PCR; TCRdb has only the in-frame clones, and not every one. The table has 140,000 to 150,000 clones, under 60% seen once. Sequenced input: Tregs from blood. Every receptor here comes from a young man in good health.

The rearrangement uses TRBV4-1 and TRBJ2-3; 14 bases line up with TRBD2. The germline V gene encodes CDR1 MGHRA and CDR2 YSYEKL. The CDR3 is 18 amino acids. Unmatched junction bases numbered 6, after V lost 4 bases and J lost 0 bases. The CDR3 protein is CASSLRGTSGGSTDTQYF. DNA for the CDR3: TGCGCCAGCAGCCTCCGCGGGACTAGCGGGGGTAGCACAGATACGCAGTATTTT.

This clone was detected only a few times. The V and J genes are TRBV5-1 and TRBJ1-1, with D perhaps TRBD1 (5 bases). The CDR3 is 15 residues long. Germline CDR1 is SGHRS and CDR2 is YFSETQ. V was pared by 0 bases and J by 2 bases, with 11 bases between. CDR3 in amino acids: CASSLGGGVNTEAFF. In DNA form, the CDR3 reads TGCGCCAGCAGCTTGGGTGGAGGGGTAAACACTGAAGCTTTCTTT. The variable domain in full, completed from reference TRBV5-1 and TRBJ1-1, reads KAGVTQTPRYLIKTRGQQVTLSCSPISGHRSVSWYQQTPGQGLQFLFEYFSETQRNKGNFPGRFSGRQFSNSRSEMNVSTLELGDSALYLCASSLGGGVNTEAFFGQGTRLTVV.

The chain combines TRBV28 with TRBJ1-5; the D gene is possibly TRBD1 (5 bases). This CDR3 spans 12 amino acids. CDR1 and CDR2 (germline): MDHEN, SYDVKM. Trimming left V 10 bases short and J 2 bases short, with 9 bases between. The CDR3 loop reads CATKTGNQPQHF. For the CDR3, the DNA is TGTGCCACCAAGACAGGCAATCAGCCCCAGCATTTT.

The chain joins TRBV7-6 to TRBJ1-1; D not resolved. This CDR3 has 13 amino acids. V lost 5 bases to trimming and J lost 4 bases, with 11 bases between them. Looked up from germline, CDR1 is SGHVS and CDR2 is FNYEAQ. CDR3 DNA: TGTGCCAGCAGCACGCAGTTTGGCACTGAAGCTTTCTTT. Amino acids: CASSTQFGTEAFF.

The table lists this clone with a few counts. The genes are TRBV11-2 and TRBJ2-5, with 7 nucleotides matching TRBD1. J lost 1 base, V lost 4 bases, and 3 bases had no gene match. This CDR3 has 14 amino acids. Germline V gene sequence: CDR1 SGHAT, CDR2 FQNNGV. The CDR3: CASSWDSSQETQYF. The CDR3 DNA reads TGTGCCAGCAGCTGGGACAGCTCCCAAGAGACCCAGTACTTC.

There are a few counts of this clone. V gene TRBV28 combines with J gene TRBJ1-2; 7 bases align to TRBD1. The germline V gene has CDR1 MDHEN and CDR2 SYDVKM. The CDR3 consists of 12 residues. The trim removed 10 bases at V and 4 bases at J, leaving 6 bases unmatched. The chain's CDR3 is CAIGDSLYGYTF. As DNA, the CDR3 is TGTGCCATAGGGGACAGCCTCTATGGCTACACCTTC.

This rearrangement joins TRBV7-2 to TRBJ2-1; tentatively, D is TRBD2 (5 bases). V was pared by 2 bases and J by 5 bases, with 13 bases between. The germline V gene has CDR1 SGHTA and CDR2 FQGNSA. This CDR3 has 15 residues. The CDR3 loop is CASSLFVYGNNEQFF. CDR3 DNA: TGTGCCAGCAGCTTATTTGTCTACGGGAACAATGAGCAGTTCTTC.

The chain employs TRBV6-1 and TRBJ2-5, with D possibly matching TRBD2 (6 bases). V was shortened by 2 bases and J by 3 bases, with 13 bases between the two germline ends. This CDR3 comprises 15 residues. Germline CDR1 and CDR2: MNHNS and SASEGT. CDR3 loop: CASSEWSGGKETQYF. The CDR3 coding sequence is TGTGCCAGCAGTGAATGGTCTGGCGGGAAAGAGACCCAGTACTTC.

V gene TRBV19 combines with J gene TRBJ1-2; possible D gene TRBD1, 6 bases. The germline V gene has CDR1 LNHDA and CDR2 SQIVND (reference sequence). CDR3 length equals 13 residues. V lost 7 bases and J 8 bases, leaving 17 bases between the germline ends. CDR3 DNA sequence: TGTGCCAGTAACCAAATCAGGGGATCCGGCTACACCTTC. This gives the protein CASNQIRGSGYTF.

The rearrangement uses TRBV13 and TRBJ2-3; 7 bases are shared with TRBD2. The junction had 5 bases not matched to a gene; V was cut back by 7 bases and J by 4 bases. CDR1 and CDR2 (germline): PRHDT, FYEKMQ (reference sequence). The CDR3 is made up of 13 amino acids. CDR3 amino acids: CASTGGGADTQYF. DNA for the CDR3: TGTGCCAGCACGGGAGGTGGGGCAGATACGCAGTATTTT.

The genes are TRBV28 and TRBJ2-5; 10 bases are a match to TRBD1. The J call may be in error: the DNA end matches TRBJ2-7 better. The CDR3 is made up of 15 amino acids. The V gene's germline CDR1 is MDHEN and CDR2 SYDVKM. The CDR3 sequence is CASRASGQGLYEQYF. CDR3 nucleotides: TGTGCCAGCAGAGCATCGGGACAGGGGTTGTACGAGCAGTACTTC.

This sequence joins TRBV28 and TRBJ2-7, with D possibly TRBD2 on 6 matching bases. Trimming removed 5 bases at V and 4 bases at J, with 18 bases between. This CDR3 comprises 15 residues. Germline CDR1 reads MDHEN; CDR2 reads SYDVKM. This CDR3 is CASSILGRGIYEQYF. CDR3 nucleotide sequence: TGTGCCAGCAGTATCCTGGGACGGGGGATTTACGAGCAGTACTTC.

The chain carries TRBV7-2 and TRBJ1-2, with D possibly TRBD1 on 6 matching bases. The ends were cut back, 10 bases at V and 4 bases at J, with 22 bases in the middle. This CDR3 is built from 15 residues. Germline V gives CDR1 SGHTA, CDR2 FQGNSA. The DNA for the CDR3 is TGTGCCAACTCAAGACAAACAGGGATGAGCTATGGCTACACCTTC. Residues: CANSRQTGMSYGYTF.

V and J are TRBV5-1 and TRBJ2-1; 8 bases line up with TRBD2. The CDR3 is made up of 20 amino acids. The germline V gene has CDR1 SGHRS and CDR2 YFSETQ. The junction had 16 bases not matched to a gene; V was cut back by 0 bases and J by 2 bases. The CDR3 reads CASSLVWRGALTDPYNEQFF. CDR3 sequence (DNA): TGCGCCAGCAGCTTGGTTTGGCGGGGGGCCTTGACCGACCCCTACAATGAGCAGTTCTTC.

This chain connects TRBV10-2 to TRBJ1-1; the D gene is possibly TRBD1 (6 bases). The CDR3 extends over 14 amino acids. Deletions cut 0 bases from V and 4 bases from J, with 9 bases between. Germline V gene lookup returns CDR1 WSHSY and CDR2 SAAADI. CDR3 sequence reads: CASSESDRFTEAFF. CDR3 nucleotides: TGCGCCAGCAGTGAGTCTGACAGGTTCACTGAAGCTTTCTTT.

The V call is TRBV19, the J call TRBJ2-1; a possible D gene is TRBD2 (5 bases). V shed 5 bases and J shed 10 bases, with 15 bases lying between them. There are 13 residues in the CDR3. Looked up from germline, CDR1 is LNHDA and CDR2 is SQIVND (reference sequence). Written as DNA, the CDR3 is TGTGCCAGTAGTTTTCAGGTAGGAGGCGAGCAGTTCTTC. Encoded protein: CASSFQVGGEQFF.

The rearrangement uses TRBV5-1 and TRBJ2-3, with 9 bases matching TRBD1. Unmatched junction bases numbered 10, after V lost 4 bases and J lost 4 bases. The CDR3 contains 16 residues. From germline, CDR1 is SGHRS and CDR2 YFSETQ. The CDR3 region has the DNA TGCGCCAGCAGCCCCTACGGGGACAGGGCAGCAGATACGCAGTATTTT. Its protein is CASSPYGDRAADTQYF.

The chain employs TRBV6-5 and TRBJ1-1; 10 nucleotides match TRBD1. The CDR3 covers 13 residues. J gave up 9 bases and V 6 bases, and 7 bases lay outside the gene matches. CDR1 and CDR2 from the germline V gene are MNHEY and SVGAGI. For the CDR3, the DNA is TGTGCCAGCAGAGCCGGGACAGGGGTGAAAGCTTTCTTT. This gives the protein CASRAGTGVKAFF.

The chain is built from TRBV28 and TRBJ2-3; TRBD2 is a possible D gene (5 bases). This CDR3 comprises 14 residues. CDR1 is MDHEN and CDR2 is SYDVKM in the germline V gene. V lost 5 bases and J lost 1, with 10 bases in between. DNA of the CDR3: TGTGCCAGCAGTGGATTGGGAGGCACAGATACGCAGTATTTT. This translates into CASSGLGGTDTQYF.

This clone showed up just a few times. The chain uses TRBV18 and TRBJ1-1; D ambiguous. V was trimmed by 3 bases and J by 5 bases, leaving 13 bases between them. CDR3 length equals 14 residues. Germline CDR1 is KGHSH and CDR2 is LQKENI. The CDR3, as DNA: TGTGCCAGCTCACCGGTAGCGGGGTTGACTGAAGCTTTCTTT. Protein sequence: CASSPVAGLTEAFF.